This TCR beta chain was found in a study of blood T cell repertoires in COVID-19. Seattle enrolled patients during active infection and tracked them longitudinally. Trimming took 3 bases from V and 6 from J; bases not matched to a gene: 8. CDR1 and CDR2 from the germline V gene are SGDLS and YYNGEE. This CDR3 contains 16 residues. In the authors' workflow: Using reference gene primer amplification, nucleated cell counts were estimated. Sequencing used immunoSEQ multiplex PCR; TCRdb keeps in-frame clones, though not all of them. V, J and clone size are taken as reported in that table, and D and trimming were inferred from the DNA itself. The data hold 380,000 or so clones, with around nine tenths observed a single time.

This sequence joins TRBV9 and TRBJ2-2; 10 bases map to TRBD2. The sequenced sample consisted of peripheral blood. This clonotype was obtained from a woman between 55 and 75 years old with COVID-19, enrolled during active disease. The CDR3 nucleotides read TGTGCCAGCAGCGCTTGGGCTAGCGGGGGCCCCGGGGAGCTGTTTTTT. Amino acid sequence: CASSAWASGGPGELFF.